A single sample is the source of the 18 T cell receptor beta chains below, sequenced in a study of cytomegalovirus exposure and HLA in healthy donors. The PCR ran on 60 Vbeta and 13 Jbeta primers. Using immunoSEQ multiplex PCR, the repertoire was profiled, and TCRdb retains in-frame clones only, with some absent. The sample shows under 200,000 clones, roughly four fifths of them seen only once. Sample: PBMCs. The receptors derive from a woman aged 25-40 years in good health and CMV-seropositive.

The chain is built from TRBV5-1 and TRBJ2-1, with 14 bases lining up with TRBD2. There are 15 residues in the CDR3. The germline gives CDR1 SGHRS, CDR2 YFSETQ. V dropped 6 bases and J dropped 4; count of bases not matched to a gene: 3. The CDR3 coding sequence is TGCGCCAGCATCCGGACTAGCGGGGGGTACAATGAGCAGTTCTTC. It is translated as CASIRTSGGYNEQFF.

The chain carries TRBV6-6 and TRBJ2-4, with TRBD1 matching over 8 bases. J gave up 2 bases and V 6 bases, and 9 bases lay outside the gene matches. The CDR3 is 16 residues long. The germline CDR1 and CDR2 sequences are MNHNY and SVGAGI (reference sequence). CDR3 nucleotide sequence: TGTGCCAGCAGCCTGGACAGGGTCGGTCCCAAAAACATTCAGTACTTC. Translating it yields CASSLDRVGPKNIQYF.

V usage is TRBV6-1 and J usage is TRBJ2-2, with TRBD2 matching 8 bases. The trim removed 2 bases at V and 7 bases at J, leaving 9 bases unmatched. This CDR3 is 16 amino acids long. Germline V gene data show CDR1 as MNHNS and CDR2 as SASEGT. CDR3 protein: CASSERSGGPFGELFF. For the CDR3, the DNA is TGTGCCAGCAGTGAAAGGTCGGGGGGGCCCTTCGGGGAGCTGTTTTTT.

The chain is built from TRBV28 and TRBJ1-2, with 7 nucleotides matching TRBD1. The CDR3 sequence is 15 residues long. Germline-derived CDR1 and CDR2 are MDHEN and SYDVKM. Trimming took 1 base from V and 6 from J; bases not matched to a gene: 8. This chain's CDR3 is CASSLFFQGVDGYTF. Written as DNA, the CDR3 is TGTGCCAGCAGTTTATTCTTTCAGGGGGTTGATGGCTACACCTTC.

The chain joins TRBV18 to TRBJ1-6, with D unresolved. Germline CDR1 reads KGHSH; CDR2 reads LQKENI. CDR3 length: 15 residues. Trimming pared 2 bases from V and 4 bases from J, leaving 9 bases between. CDR3 loop: CASSPGEGYNSPLHF. CDR3 DNA sequence: TGTGCCAGCTCACCAGGGGAGGGTTATAATTCACCCCTCCACTTT.

The chain uses TRBV14 and TRBJ1-1; the D is unclear. This CDR3 region has 13 residues. Germline values: CDR1 SGHDN, CDR2 FVKESK. Trimming removed 8 bases at V and 0 bases at J, with 10 bases between. CDR3 protein: CASGQHLNTEAFF. The CDR3 DNA follows: TGTGCCAGCGGGCAGCACTTGAACACTGAAGCTTTCTTT.

This chain links TRBV7-2 with TRBJ2-2; D gene uncertain. The germline gives CDR1 SGHTA, CDR2 FQGNSA. CDR3 size: 14 residues. V was shortened by 6 bases and J by 4 bases, with 12 bases between the two germline ends. The CDR3 bases are TGTGCCAGCAGACGTCCAGGAAGCACCGGGGAGCTGTTTTTT. Amino acid sequence: CASRRPGSTGELFF. The whole variable domain, filled in from reference TRBV7-2 and TRBJ2-2, reads GAGVSQSPSNKVTEKGKDVELRCDPISGHTALYWYRQSLGQGLEFLIYFQGNSAPDKSGLPSDRFSAERTGGSVSTLTIQRTQQEDSAVYLCASRRPGSTGELFFGEGSRLTVL.

The genes are TRBV2 and TRBJ1-1; the match to TRBD1 covers 7 bases. J gave up 2 bases and V 6 bases, and 6 bases lay outside the gene matches. Germline CDR1 and CDR2: SNHLY and FYNNEI. The CDR3 is made up of 14 amino acids. Here the CDR3 reads CASSTGQLNTEAFF. In nucleotides, the CDR3 is TGTGCCAGCAGCACGGGACAGCTAAACACTGAAGCTTTCTTT.

The chain employs TRBV5-4 and TRBJ2-5; 7 nucleotides agree with TRBD1. The CDR3 loop spans 14 amino acids. J gave up 1 base and V 5 bases, and 5 bases lay outside the gene matches. CDR1 is SGHNT and CDR2 is YYREEE in the germline V gene (reference sequence). This chain's CDR3 is CASSSQGTQETQYF. The CDR3 bases are TGTGCCAGCAGTTCACAGGGGACCCAAGAGACCCAGTACTTC.

This clone turned up a few times. J is TRBJ1-4 and V is TRBV11-3; D not certain. The CDR3 runs to 13 residues. CDR1 is SGHNT, CDR2 YENEEA, per germline. Trimming shortened V by 0 bases and J by 12 bases, and 11 bases separated the two germline ends. CDR3 nucleotides: TGTGCCAGCAGCTTAGACCGTGAAGGAGAACTGTTTTTT. Protein product: CASSLDREGELFF.

The V call is TRBV11-2, the J call TRBJ2-7; D is unclear. Germline V CDR1 and CDR2: SGHAT, FQNNGV. The CDR3 covers 12 residues. Trimming removed 4 bases at V and 3 bases at J, with 7 bases between. Here the CDR3 DNA reads TGTGCCAGCAGCTCCTTTGTCTACGAGCAGTACTTC. It specifies CASSSFVYEQYF.

This sequence joins TRBV4-3 and TRBJ1-2, with TRBD1 matching over 10 bases. The V segment lost 3 bases and the J segment 4 bases; nucleotides outside the gene matches: 2. The germline gives CDR1 LGHNA, CDR2 YSLEER. This CDR3 has 14 residues. CDR3: CASSQDRGIYGYTF. As DNA, the CDR3 is TGCGCCAGCAGCCAGGACAGGGGGATCTATGGCTACACCTTC.

This clone was detected once. The chain is built from TRBV10-1 and TRBJ2-5; the D gene is possibly TRBD2 (6 bases). Germline V gene data show CDR1 as WNHNN and CDR2 as SYGVQD (reference sequence). The length of the CDR3 is 14 residues. Trimming removed 5 bases from V and 7 bases from J, with 17 bases in between. Here the CDR3 reads CASSPRSQGGTQYF. The DNA for the CDR3 is TGCGCCAGCAGTCCCAGGAGTCAGGGAGGGACCCAGTACTTC.

The chain has TRBV27 and TRBJ1-3; TRBD1 matches at 11 bases. J was trimmed by 0 bases and V by 5 bases; bases with no gene match: 3. There are 16 residues in the CDR3. Germline CDR1 MNHEY, CDR2 SMNVEV (reference sequence). The CDR3 bases are TGTGCCAGCAGTCCCGGGACAGGGGGCTCTGGAAACACCATATATTTT. Translating it yields CASSPGTGGSGNTIYF.

The rearrangement links TRBV7-2 to TRBJ1-1; D remains ambiguous. Deletions cut 1 base from V and 2 bases from J, with 8 bases between. Germline loops: CDR1 SGHTA, CDR2 FQGNSA. CDR3 length: 14 amino acids. CDR3: CASSLGAANTEAFF. CDR3 in DNA: TGTGCCAGCAGCTTAGGGGCAGCCAACACTGAAGCTTTCTTT.

V and J are TRBV7-8 and TRBJ2-1, with TRBD2 matching over 14 bases. This CDR3 comprises 18 residues. Germline V gives CDR1 SGHVS, CDR2 FQNEAQ. Trimming cost V 1 base and J 5 bases; bases outside gene matches: 7. The CDR3 spells CASSLGQPGLAGDNEQFF. The CDR3 region has the DNA TGTGCCAGCAGCTTAGGGCAGCCGGGACTAGCGGGGGACAATGAGCAGTTCTTC.

This chain connects TRBV7-9 to TRBJ2-7; the D is unclear. Looked up from germline, CDR1 is SEHNR and CDR2 is FQNEAQ (reference sequence). V lost 6 bases, J lost 2 bases, and 8 bases lay in between. CDR3 length: 12 residues. In DNA, the CDR3 is TGTGCCAGCAGACCGGTCACCTACGAGCAGTACTTC. Its translation: CASRPVTYEQYF.

The V and J genes are TRBV6-1 and TRBJ2-7; D not resolved. Germline V gives CDR1 MNHNS, CDR2 SASEGT. V was trimmed by 2 bases and J by 2 bases, leaving 10 bases between them. This CDR3 contains 14 residues. CDR3 nucleotides: TGTGCCAGCAGTGAATGCGGAAAGACCTACGAGCAGTACTTC. It specifies CASSECGKTYEQYF.